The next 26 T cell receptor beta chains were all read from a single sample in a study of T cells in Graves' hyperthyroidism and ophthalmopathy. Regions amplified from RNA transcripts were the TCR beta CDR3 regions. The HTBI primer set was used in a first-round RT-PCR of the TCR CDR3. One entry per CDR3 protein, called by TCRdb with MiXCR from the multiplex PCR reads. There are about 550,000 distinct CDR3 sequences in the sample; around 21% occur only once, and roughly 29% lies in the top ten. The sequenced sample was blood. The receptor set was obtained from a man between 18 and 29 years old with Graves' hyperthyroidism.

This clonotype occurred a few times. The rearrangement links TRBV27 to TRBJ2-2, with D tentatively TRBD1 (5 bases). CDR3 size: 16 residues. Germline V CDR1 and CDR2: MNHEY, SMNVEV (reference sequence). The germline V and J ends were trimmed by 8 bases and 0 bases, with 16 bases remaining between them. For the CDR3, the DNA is TGTGCCAGCCCTAAAGAAAGGGGCCCGAACACCGGGGAGCTGTTTTTT. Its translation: CASPKERGPNTGELFF.

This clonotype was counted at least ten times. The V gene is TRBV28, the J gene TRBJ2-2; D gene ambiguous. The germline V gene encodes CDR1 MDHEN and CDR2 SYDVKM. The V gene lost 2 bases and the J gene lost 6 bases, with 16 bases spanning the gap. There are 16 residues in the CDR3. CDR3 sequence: CASSLRAPGIPGELFF. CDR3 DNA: TGTGCCAGCAGTTTACGGGCCCCCGGTATCCCCGGGGAGCTGTTTTTT.

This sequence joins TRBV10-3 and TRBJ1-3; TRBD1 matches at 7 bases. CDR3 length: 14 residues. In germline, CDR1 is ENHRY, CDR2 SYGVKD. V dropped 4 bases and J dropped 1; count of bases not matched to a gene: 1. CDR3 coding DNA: TGTGCCATCAGTGGGACAGGTTCTGGAAACACCATATATTTT. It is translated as CAISGTGSGNTIYF.

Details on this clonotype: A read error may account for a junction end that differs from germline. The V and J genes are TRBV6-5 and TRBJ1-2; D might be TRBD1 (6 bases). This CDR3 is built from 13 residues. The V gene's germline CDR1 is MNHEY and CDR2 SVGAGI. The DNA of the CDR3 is TGTGCCAGCAGTTATAAGAGGGGACATGGCTACGCCTTC. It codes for CASSYKRGHGYAF.

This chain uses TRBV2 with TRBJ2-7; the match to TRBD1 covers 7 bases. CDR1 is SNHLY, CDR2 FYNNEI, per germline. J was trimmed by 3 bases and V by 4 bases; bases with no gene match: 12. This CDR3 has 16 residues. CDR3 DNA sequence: TGTGCCAGCAGTGCACCCTCCAGGACAGGATTCTACGAGCAGTACTTC. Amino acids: CASSAPSRTGFYEQYF.

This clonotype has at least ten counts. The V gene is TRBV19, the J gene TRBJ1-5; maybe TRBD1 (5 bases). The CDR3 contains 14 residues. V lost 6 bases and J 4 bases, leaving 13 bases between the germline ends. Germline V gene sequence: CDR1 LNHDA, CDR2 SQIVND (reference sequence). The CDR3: CASRYIGGNQPQHF. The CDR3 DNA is TGTGCCAGTAGGTACATTGGGGGAAATCAGCCCCAGCATTTT.

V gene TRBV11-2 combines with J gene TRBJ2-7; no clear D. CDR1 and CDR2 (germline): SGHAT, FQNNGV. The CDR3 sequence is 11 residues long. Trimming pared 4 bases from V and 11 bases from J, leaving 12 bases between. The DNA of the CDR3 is TGTGCCAGCAGCTCTCCCGGGCCGGAGTACTTC. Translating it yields CASSSPGPEYF.

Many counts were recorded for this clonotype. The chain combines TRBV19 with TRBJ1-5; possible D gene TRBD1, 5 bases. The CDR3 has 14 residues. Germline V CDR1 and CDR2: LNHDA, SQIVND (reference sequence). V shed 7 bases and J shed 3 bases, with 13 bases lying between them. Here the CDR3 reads CASTLQGDNQPQHF. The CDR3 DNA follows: TGTGCCAGTACCCTACAAGGGGACAATCAGCCCCAGCATTTT.

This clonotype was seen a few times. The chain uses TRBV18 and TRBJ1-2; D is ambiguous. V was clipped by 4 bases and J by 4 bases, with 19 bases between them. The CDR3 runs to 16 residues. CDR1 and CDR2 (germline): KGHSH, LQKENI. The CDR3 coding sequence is TGTGCCAGCTCACTCCGTGAGATGAGGCTGGGCTATGGCTACACCTTC. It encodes CASSLREMRLGYGYTF. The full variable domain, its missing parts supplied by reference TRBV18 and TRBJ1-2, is NAGVMQNPRHLVRRRGQEARLRCSPMKGHSHVYWYRQLPEEGLKFMVYLQKENIIDESGMPKERFSAEFPKEGPSILRIQQVVRGDSAAYFCASSLREMRLGYGYTFGSGTRLTVV.

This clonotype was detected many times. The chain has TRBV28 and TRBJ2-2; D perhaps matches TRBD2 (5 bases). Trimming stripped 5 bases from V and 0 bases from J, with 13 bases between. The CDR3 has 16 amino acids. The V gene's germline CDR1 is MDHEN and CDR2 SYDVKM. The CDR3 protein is CASSPDLATNTGELFF. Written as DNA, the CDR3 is TGTGCCAGCAGTCCCGATCTAGCCACGAACACCGGGGAGCTGTTTTTT.

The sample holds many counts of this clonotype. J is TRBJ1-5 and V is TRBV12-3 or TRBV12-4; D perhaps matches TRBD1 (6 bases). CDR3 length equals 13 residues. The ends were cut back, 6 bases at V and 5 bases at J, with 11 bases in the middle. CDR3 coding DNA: TGTGCCAGCAGCGGACAGTACGATCAGCCCCAGCATTTT. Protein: CASSGQYDQPQHF.

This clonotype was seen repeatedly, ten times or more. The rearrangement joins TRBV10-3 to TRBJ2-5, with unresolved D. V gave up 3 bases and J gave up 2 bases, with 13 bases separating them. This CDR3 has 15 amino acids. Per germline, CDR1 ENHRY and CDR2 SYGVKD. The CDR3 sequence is CAISEGQTLQETQYF. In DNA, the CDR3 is TGTGCCATCAGTGAAGGGCAGACCTTACAAGAGACCCAGTACTTC.

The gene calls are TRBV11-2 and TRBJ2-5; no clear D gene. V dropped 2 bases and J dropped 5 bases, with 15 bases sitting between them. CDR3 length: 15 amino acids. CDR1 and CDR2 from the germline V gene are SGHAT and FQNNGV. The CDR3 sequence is CASSLFTARVETQYF. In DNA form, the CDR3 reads TGTGCCAGCAGCTTATTTACAGCCCGGGTGGAGACCCAGTACTTC. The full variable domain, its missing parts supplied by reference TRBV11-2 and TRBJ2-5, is EAGVAQSPRYKIIEKRQSVAFWCNPISGHATLYWYQQILGQGPKLLIQFQNNGVVDDSQLPKDRFSAERLKGVDSTLKIQPAKLEDSAVYLCASSLFTARVETQYFGPGTRLLVL.

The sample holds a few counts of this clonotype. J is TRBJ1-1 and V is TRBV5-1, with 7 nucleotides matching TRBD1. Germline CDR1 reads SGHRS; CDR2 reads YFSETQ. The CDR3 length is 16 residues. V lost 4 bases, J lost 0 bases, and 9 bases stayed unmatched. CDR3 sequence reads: CASSGTGTAMNTEAFF. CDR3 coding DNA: TGCGCCAGCAGCGGAACCGGGACAGCGATGAACACTGAAGCTTTCTTT. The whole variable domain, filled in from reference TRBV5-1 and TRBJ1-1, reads KAGVTQTPRYLIKTRGQQVTLSCSPISGHRSVSWYQQTPGQGLQFLFEYFSETQRNKGNFPGRFSGRQFSNSRSEMNVSTLELGDSALYLCASSGTGTAMNTEAFFGQGTRLTVV.

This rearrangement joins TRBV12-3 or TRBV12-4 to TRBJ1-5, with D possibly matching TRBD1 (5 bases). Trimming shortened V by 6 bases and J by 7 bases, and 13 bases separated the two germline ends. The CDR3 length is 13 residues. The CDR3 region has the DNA TGTGCCAGCAGCCGGGACCCCGTACAGCCCCAGCATTTT. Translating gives CASSRDPVQPQHF.

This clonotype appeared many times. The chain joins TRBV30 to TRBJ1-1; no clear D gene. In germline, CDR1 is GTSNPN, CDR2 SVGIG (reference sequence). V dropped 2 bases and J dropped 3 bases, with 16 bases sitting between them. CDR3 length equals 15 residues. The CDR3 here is CAWSPEWTEDTEAFF. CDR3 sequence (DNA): TGTGCCTGGAGTCCCGAGTGGACGGAGGACACTGAAGCTTTCTTT.

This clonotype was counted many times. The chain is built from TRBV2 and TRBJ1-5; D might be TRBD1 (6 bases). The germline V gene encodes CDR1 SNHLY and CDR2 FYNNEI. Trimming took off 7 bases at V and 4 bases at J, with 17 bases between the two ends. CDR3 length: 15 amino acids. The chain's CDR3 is CASKGGGARNQPQHF. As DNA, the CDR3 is TGTGCCAGCAAGGGCGGGGGGGCGCGGAATCAGCCCCAGCATTTT.

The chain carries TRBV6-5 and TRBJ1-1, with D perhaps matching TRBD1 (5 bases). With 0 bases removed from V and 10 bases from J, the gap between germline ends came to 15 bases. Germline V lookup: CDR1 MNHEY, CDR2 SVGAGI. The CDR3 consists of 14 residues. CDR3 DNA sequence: TGTGCCAGCAGTTACTCGTCAGGGAACACGAGAGCTTTCTTT. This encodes CASSYSSGNTRAFF.

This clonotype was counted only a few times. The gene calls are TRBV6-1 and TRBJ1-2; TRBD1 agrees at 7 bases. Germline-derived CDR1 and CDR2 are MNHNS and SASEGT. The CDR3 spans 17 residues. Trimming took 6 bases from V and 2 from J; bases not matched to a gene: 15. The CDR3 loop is CASSSTAWGQKNYGYTF. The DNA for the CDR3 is TGTGCCAGCAGCTCCACCGCATGGGGACAGAAGAACTATGGCTACACCTTC.

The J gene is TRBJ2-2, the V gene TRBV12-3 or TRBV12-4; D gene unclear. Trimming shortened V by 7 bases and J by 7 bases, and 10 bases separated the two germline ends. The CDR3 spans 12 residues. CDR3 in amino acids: CASNQLGGELFF. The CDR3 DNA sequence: TGTGCCAGCAACCAGCTAGGCGGGGAGCTGTTTTTT.

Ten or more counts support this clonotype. CDR3 loop: CSAPSLFGEGQPQHF. The CDR3 DNA reads TGCAGTGCGCCGTCCCTGTTCGGGGAGGGACAGCCCCAGCATTTT. V gene TRBV20-1 combines with J gene TRBJ1-5; D gene ambiguous. The CDR3 is 15 residues long. V was shortened by 6 bases and J by 7 bases, with 22 bases between the two germline ends. Germline assignment: CDR1 DFQATT and CDR2 SNEGSKA (reference sequence).

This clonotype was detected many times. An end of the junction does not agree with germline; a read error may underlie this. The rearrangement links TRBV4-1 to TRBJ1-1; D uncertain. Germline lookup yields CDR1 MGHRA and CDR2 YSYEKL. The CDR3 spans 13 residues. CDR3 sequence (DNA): TGTGCCAGCAGTTTACAGATGAACACTGAAGCTTTCTTT. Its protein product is CASSLQMNTEAFF.

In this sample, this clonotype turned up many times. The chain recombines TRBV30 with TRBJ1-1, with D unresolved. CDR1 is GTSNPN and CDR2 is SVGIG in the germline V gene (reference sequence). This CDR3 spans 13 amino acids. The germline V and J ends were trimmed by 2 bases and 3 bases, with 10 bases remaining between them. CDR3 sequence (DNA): TGTGCCTGGAGTACCCGGAGGGACACTGAAGCTTTCTTT. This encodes CAWSTRRDTEAFF.

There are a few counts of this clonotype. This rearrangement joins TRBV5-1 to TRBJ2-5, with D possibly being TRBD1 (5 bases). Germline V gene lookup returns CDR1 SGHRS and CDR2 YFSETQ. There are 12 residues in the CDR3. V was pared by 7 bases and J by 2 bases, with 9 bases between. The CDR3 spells CASGASQETQYF. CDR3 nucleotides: TGCGCCAGCGGGGCTAGTCAAGAGACCCAGTACTTC.

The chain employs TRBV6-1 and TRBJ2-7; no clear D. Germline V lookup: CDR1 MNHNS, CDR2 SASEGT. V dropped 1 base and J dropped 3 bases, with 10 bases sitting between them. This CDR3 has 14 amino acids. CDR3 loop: CASSEVLEDYEQYF. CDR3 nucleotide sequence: TGTGCCAGCAGTGAAGTGTTAGAGGACTACGAGCAGTACTTC.

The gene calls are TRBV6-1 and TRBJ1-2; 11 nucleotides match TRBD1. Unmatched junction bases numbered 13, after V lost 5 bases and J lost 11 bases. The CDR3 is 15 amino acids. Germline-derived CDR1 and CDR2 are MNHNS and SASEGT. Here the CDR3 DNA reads TGTGCCAGCAGTCCCCAGGGACAGGGGGGCTTAGTTTACACCTTC. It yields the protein CASSPQGQGGLVYTF.